Following are 14 T cell receptor beta chains from one sample sequenced in a study of blood T cell repertoires in COVID-19. Sequenced by immunoSEQ multiplex PCR; TCRdb stores in-frame clones only, minus some. The table has about 150,000 clones, around 89% seen once. The sample comprised peripheral blood. The receptors derive from an older woman with active COVID-19.

The chain uses TRBV9 and TRBJ1-1; no reliable D call. The V end was cut by 4 bases, the J end by 4 bases, with 14 bases between. Germline values: CDR1 SGDLS, CDR2 YYNGEE. The length of the CDR3 is 14 residues. The CDR3 region is CASSSRHEGTEAFF. In DNA, the CDR3 is TGTGCCAGCAGCTCCCGACATGAGGGCACTGAAGCTTTCTTT.

The rearrangement joins TRBV4-3 to TRBJ2-7, with D possibly being TRBD2 (6 bases). The CDR3 is 17 residues long. The V and J ends lost 1 base and 4 bases respectively, with 20 bases between them. Germline V gene data show CDR1 as LGHNA and CDR2 as YSLEER. CDR3 protein: CASSQALALYGGYEQYF. DNA of the CDR3: TGCGCCAGCAGCCAAGCACTAGCACTTTACGGCGGGTACGAGCAGTACTTC.

The chain combines TRBV15 with TRBJ2-6, with D tentatively TRBD2 (5 bases). The CDR3 spans 16 residues. The V end was cut by 8 bases, the J end by 4 bases, with 18 bases between. Germline V gene sequence: CDR1 LNHNV, CDR2 YYDKDF (reference sequence). Written as DNA, the CDR3 is TGTGCCACCCTGACTGAGGGCTATCCGGGGGCCAACGTCCTGACTTTC. It translates to CATLTEGYPGANVLTF.

This chain uses TRBV6-5 with TRBJ1-1, with 10 bases matching TRBD1. Trimming took 11 bases from V and 0 from J; bases not matched to a gene: 9. There are 15 residues in the CDR3. Germline CDR1 reads MNHEY; CDR2 reads SVGAGI. The CDR3 sequence is CAGSRDRGLNTEAFF. CDR3 in DNA: TGTGCCGGGTCCCGGGACAGGGGTTTGAACACTGAAGCTTTCTTT.

The CDR3 is CASKKWGQANTGELFF. CDR3 DNA: TGTGCCAGCAAGAAGTGGGGGCAGGCGAACACCGGGGAGCTGTTTTTT. This rearrangement joins TRBV5-6 to TRBJ2-2, with TRBD1 as a possible D gene (6 bases). Per germline, CDR1 SGHDT and CDR2 YYEEEE. Trimming shortened V by 6 bases and J by 0 bases, and 15 bases separated the two germline ends. CDR3 size: 16 residues.

The genes are TRBV18 and TRBJ2-1; D is uncertain. CDR3 size: 14 residues. V was shortened by 2 bases and J by 0 bases, with 5 bases between the two germline ends. CDR1 KGHSH and CDR2 LQKENI come from the germline V gene. CDR3 sequence: CASSPSSSYNEQFF. CDR3 DNA sequence: TGTGCCAGCTCACCATCTAGCTCCTACAATGAGCAGTTCTTC.

The chain employs TRBV7-2 and TRBJ1-4; perhaps TRBD1 as D (5 bases). The V gene lost 6 bases and the J gene lost 4 bases, with 15 bases spanning the gap. CDR3 length: 15 residues. Germline V lookup: CDR1 SGHTA, CDR2 FQGNSA. Written as DNA, the CDR3 is TGTGCCAGCAGTTCTCAGGGTTCCCATAATGAAAAACTGTTTTTT. Protein sequence: CASSSQGSHNEKLFF.

The J gene is TRBJ2-5, the V gene TRBV4-2; 9 positions match TRBD2. The CDR3 is 16 amino acids. Germline trimming cut 4 bases from V and 2 bases from J; bases unmatched to any gene: 8. Germline loops: CDR1 LGHNA, CDR2 YNFKEQ. CDR3 bases: TGTGCCAGCAGCCCTAAGGCGGGAGGGCCGCAAGAGACCCAGTACTTC. As protein: CASSPKAGGPQETQYF.

This chain joins TRBV6-5 and TRBJ1-2, with a weak D call TRBD1 (6 bases). V was pared by 4 bases and J by 3 bases, with 18 bases between. Germline values: CDR1 MNHEY, CDR2 SVGAGI. There are 16 residues in the CDR3. CDR3 nucleotide sequence: TGTGCCAGCAGTTCCCGACCCAGGGGTCAGCACTATGGCTACACCTTC. It yields the protein CASSSRPRGQHYGYTF.

J is TRBJ2-3 and V is TRBV7-2; possible D gene TRBD1, 5 bases. V lost 5 bases and J lost 2, with 11 bases in between. This CDR3 spans 14 amino acids. Per germline, CDR1 SGHTA and CDR2 FQGNSA. DNA for the CDR3: TGTGCCAGCAGCCCCGGACAACACACAGATACGCAGTATTTT. As protein: CASSPGQHTDTQYF.

V is TRBV28 and J is TRBJ2-7; D perhaps matches TRBD2 (6 bases). V lost 7 bases and J lost 2, with 15 bases in between. The CDR3 is 14 residues long. From germline, CDR1 is MDHEN and CDR2 SYDVKM. CDR3 region: CASTYSGIPYEQYF. The CDR3 nucleotides are TGTGCCAGCACCTATAGCGGTATCCCCTACGAGCAGTACTTC.

The CDR3: CASSPRTRGGSDTQYF. CDR3 DNA: TGTGCCAGCAGCCCACGGACTAGGGGGGGTTCAGATACGCAGTATTTT. This chain uses TRBV13 with TRBJ2-3; a possible D gene is TRBD2 (7 bases). Germline-derived CDR1 and CDR2 are PRHDT and FYEKMQ (reference sequence). There are 16 residues in the CDR3. The V and J ends lost 5 bases and 4 bases respectively, with 19 bases between them.

The V gene is TRBV11-2, the J gene TRBJ1-3; D is unresolved. Germline V gene data show CDR1 as SGHAT and CDR2 as FQNNGV. The CDR3 length is 12 residues. Trimming removed 3 bases at V and 2 bases at J, with 2 bases between. The CDR3 is CASSFAGNTIYF. CDR3 nucleotides: TGTGCCAGCAGCTTCGCTGGAAACACCATATATTTT.

This clone came up once. The chain has TRBV19 and TRBJ1-2; TRBD1 is a possible D gene (5 bases). This CDR3 region has 15 residues. Per germline, CDR1 LNHDA and CDR2 SQIVND (reference sequence). V lost 3 bases and J lost 3, with 14 bases in between. CDR3 sequence: CASSIGPGRDYGYTF. CDR3 nucleotide sequence: TGTGCCAGTAGTATTGGTCCAGGGCGCGACTATGGCTACACCTTC.